What follows describes a single T cell receptor beta chain. The antigen remains undetermined. From germline, CDR1 is SGDLS and CDR2 YYNGEE. The V gene lost 4 bases and the J gene lost 3 bases, with 14 bases spanning the gap. The CDR3 runs 15 residues. The sample belongs to a study of cytomegalovirus exposure and HLA in healthy donors. Study-wide findings and caveats: High sensitivity and specificity were reportedly achieved when the classifier diagnosed cytomegalovirus status.

Repertoires were generated with immunoSEQ multiplex PCR, while TCRdb's copy carries only in-frame clones and drops some. Among 280,000 or so clones listed, roughly 90% were seen once. The sequenced material came from PBMCs. This receptor was identified in a woman younger than 35 in good health and CMV-seronegative. The chain has TRBV9 and TRBJ1-3, with a possible D match to TRBD1 (6 bases). The CDR3 region is CASSPRTAFGNTIYF. CDR3 DNA: TGTGCCAGCAGCCCGAGGACAGCCTTTGGAAACACCATATATTTT.